Listed below are T cell receptor beta chains from one sample, sequenced in a study of blood T cell repertoires in COVID-19. Profiling relied on immunoSEQ multiplex PCR, and the TCRdb table lists in-frame clones only, not all of them. The sample has some 150,000 clones; around 76% are singletons. The sequenced sample consisted of peripheral blood. All receptors derive from a man aged 55 to 69 with acute or convalescent COVID-19. Each CDR3 is given with its conserved first and last residue. The D gene is left open where the match is weak. Clone size is stated in some rows and not others, as once, few, many or a class when expanded.

size	length	V	J	D	CDR3	DNA
NA	13	TRBV7-6	TRBJ2-1	NA	CASSFAENNEQFF	TGTGCCAGCAGCTTCGCGGAAAACAATGAGCAGTTCTTC
NA	15	TRBV7-7	TRBJ2-2	TRBD2	CASSPPTSGTGELFF	TGTGCCAGCAGCCCGCCGACTAGCGGGACCGGGGAGCTGTTTTTT
NA	17	TRBV27	TRBJ1-2	TRBD1	CASSPWTGTKGTYGYTF	TGTGCCAGCAGTCCCTGGACAGGTACCAAGGGGACCTATGGCTACACCTTC
NA	13	TRBV5-1	TRBJ1-2	NA	CASTPGGWVGYTF	TGCGCCAGCACCCCCGGGGGGTGGGTGGGCTACACCTTC
NA	16	TRBV3-1/TRBV3-2	TRBJ2-7	TRBD2	CASSQDRLAGEDEQYF	TGTGCCAGCAGCCAAGATCGGCTAGCGGGAGAAGACGAGCAGTACTTC
NA	11	TRBV4-2	TRBJ2-2	NA	CASSRGGELFF	TGTGCCAGCAGCCGAGGCGGGGAGCTGTTTTTT
NA	14	TRBV27	TRBJ1-1	NA	CASSPGQIDTEAFF	TGTGCCAGCAGTCCCGGACAGATCGACACTGAAGCTTTCTTT
NA	14	TRBV3-1/TRBV3-2	TRBJ1-2	NA	CASSQAAGIYGYTF	TGTGCCAGCAGCCAGGCGGCAGGGATTTATGGCTACACCTTC
once	13	TRBV19	TRBJ1-1	NA	CASSSYGNTEAFF	TGTGCCAGTAGTTCGTACGGGAACACTGAAGCTTTCTTT
NA	16	TRBV7-8	TRBJ2-5	TRBD2	CASSARTSGYQETQYF	TGTGCCAGCAGCGCGAGGACTAGCGGATACCAAGAGACCCAGTACTTC
NA	13	TRBV25-1	TRBJ2-7	NA	CASSGTLSYEQYF	TGTGCCAGCAGTGGTACTTTATCCTACGAGCAGTACTTC
NA	15	TRBV6-6	TRBJ1-2	NA	CASSRLGGTTYGYTF	TGTGCCAGCAGCCGCCTAGGCGGCACGACCTATGGCTACACCTTC
NA	15	TRBV5-1	TRBJ2-1	TRBD2	CASSPFAGGPYEQFF	TGCGCCAGCAGCCCCTTTGCGGGAGGGCCTTATGAGCAGTTCTTC
NA	12	TRBV5-1	TRBJ2-3	NA	CASSFNTDTQYF	TGCGCCAGCAGCTTTAACACAGATACGCAGTATTTT
NA	14	TRBV11-2	TRBJ2-3	NA	CASSLDRGPDTQYF	TGTGCCAGCAGCTTAGATCGAGGCCCAGATACGCAGTATTTT
NA	13	TRBV5-4	TRBJ1-2	NA	CASSFPGFYGYTF	TGTGCCAGCAGCTTCCCGGGGTTCTATGGCTACACCTTC